The present entry profiles one T cell receptor (beta chain) with its context. This clone was observed a handful of times. Which antigen it targets is not known. Nothing much larger sits one base from this clone, and base qualities are not available. The record originates from a study of blood T cell repertoires in COVID-19 (dated by TCRdb to 2019 to 2021). For the study in its entirety: Collaborator samples came from the United States, Italy and Spain and covered acute and convalescent phases of COVID-19. Subjects who had been exposed to COVID-19, were actively infected with it, or had recovered from it provided the deeply sampled blood TCRbeta repertoires that made up the dataset. The material from the prospective study consisted of cDNA or gDNA derived from T cells, B-cell-depleted T cells, or PBMCs. HLA class I and class II types, where available, came from metadata supplied by the sample provider rather than from assay-based typing. Nearly every sample came with metadata listing a de-identified subject ID, COVID-19 status, age in years and sex. A freely available public database, intended as a resource for researchers studying the immune response to SARS-CoV-2, is where the repertoires were released. Samples came from the ongoing ImmuneRACE study (first 160 participants) plus 1,254 subjects from 6 global collaborators.

Cut back by 6 bases and 0 bases, the V and J ends lie 11 bases apart. The germline V gene (reference sequence) sets CDR1 to LNHDA and CDR2 to SQIVND. The CDR3 has 14 amino acids, counting the end cysteine and phenylalanine. Only the CDR3 region is kept as DNA, spanning 42 bases read in frame from base 1. The immunoSEQ Assay, a bias-controlled multiplex PCR, was used to amplify TCRbeta CDR3 regions from genomic DNA. Regarding the original processing steps: The number of nucleated cells in each sample was estimated from the amplification of reference gene primers within the assay. To quantify the absolute abundance of each unique TCRbeta CDR3 rearrangement, sequence reads were collapsed and filtered. For each sample, productive Simpson clonality was calculated by taking the square root of Simpson's diversity index across productive rearrangements. TCRdb's version of the immuneACCESS table is confined to in-frame rearrangements and falls short of the full clone set. An unresolved V gene accounts for under half of the shortfall where checked; the remainder is of unknown origin. That table is the source of V, J and clone size, and D and trimming were worked out from the DNA. This sample comprises some 390,000 clones, around 84% of them detected only once. The ten largest clones take up over 2.5% of the sample.

Each collaborating institution followed its own protocols to collect whole blood in K2EDTA tubes. For TCRbeta analysis, collaborators shipped samples in one of three forms: frozen whole blood, isolated PBMCs, or DNA extracted from either of those sample types. Beyond this particular receptor, the publication reports: Clinical and demographic metadata were provided uncurated, with the amount varying by source and participant.

Sequencing was carried out using peripheral blood. The rearranged chain carries TRBV19 and TRBJ1-1; the D gene is unclear. The receptor comes from a human donor in a cohort sampled during active COVID-19. The CDR3 here reads CASSPQPMNTEAFF. The nucleotide sequence reads as follows: TGTGCCAGTAGCCCACAACCAATGAACACTGAAGCTTTCTTT.